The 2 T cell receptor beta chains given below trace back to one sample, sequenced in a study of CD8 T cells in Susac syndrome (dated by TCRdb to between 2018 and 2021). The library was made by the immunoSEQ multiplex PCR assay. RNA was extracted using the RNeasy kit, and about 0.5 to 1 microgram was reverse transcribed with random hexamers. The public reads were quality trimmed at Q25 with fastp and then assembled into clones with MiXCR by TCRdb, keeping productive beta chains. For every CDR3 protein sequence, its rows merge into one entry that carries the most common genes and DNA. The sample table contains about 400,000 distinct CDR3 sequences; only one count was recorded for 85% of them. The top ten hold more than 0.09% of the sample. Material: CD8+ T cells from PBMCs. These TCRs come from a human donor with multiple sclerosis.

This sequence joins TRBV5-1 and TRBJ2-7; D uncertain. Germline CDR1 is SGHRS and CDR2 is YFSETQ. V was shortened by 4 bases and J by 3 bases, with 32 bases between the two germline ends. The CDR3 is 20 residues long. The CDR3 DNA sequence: TGCGCCAGCAGCGAGATCCAAAGTTGGGGTACTGGGCCCCCACTCTACGAGCAGTACTTC. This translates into CASSEIQSWGTGPPLYEQYF. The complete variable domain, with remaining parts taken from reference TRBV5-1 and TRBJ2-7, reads KAGVTQTPRYLIKTRGQQVTLSCSPISGHRSVSWYQQTPGQGLQFLFEYFSETQRNKGNFPGRFSGRQFSNSRSEMNVSTLELGDSALYLCASSEIQSWGTGPPLYEQYFGPGTRLTVT.

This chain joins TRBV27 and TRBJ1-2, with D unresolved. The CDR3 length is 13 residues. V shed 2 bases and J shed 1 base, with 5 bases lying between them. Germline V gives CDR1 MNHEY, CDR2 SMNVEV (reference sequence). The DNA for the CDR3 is TGTGCCAGCAGTTTACAGCTTAACTATGGCTACACCTTC. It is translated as CASSLQLNYGYTF.